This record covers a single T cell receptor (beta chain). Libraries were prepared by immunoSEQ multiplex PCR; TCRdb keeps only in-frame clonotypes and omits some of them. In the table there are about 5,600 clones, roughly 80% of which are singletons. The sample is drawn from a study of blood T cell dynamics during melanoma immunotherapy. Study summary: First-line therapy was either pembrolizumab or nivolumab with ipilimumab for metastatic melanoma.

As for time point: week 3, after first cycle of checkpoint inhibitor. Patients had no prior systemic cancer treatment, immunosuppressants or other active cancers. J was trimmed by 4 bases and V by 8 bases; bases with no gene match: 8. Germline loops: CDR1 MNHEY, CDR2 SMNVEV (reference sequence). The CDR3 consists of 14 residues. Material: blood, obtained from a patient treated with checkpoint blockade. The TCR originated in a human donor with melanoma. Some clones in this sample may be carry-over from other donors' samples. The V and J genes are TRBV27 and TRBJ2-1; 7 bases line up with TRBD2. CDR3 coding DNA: TGTGCCAGCGGGTGGACTAGGAGATACAATGAGCAGTTCTTC. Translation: CASGWTRRYNEQFF.